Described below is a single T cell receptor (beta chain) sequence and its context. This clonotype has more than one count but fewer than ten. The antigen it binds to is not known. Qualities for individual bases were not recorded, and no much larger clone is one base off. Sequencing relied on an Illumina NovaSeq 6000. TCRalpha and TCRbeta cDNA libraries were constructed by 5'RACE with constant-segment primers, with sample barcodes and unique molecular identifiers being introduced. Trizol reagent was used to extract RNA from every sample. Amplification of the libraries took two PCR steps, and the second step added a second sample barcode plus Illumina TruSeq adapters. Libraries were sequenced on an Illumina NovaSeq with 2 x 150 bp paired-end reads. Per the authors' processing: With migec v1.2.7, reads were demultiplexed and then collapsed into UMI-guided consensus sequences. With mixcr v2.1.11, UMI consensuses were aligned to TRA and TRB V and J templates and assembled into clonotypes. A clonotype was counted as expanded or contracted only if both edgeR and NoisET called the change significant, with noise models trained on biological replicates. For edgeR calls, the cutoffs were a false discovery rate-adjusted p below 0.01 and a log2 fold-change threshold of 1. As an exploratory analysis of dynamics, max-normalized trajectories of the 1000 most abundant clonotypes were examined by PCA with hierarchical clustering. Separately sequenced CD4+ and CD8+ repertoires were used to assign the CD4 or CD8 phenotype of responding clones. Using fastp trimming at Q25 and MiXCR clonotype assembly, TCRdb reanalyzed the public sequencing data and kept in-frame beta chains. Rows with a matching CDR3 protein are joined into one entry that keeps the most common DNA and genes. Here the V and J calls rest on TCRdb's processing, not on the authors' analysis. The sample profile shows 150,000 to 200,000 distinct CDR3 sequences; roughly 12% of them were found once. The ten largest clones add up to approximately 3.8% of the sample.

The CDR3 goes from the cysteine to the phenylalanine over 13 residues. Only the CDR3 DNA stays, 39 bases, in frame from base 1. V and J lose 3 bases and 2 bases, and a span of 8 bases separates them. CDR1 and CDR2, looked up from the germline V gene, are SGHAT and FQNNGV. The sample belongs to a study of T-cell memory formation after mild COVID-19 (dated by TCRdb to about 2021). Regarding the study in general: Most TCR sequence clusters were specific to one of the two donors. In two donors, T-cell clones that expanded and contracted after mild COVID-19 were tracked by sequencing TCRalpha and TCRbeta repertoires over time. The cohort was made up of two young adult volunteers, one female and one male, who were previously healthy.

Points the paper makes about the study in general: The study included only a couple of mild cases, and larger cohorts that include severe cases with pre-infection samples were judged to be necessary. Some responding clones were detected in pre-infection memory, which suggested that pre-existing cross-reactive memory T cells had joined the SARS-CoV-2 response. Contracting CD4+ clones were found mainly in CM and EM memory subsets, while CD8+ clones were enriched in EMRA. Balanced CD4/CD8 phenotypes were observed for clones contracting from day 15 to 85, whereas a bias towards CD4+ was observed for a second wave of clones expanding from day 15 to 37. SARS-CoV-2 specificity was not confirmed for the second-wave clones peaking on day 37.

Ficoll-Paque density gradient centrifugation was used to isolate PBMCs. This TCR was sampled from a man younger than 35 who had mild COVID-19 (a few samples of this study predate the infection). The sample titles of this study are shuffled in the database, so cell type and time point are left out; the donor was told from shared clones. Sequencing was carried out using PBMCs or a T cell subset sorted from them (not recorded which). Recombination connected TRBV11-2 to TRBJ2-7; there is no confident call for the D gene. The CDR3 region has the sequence CASSFASPYEQYF. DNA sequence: TGTGCCAGCAGCTTCGCGTCCCCCTACGAGCAGTACTTC.